Below, one T cell receptor (beta chain) is given with its context. What it binds is unknown. V lost 3 bases and J 6 bases, leaving 11 bases between the germline ends. Germline assignment: CDR1 MRHNA and CDR2 SNTAGT. There are 13 residues in the CDR3. In the PCR, 60 Vbeta and 13 Jbeta primers were used. Repertoires were generated with immunoSEQ multiplex PCR, while TCRdb's copy carries only in-frame clones and drops some. The data contain approximately 55,000 clones, 81% of them singletons. The data derive from a study of cytomegalovirus exposure and HLA in healthy donors. Notes on the study in general: The study had only CMV serostatus as immune exposure information. With later analysis, a missense DCLRE1C variant became linked to TCR beta V- and J-gene trimming. According to reports, the classifier identified cytomegalovirus status with high specificity and sensitivity.

The chain links TRBV6-4 to TRBJ1-2; a possible D gene is TRBD1 (6 bases). Source material: PBMCs. The sequence came from a boy under 18 in good health and CMV-seropositive. The CDR3 nucleotides read TGTGCCAGCAGTGAATATCAGGGGCATGGCTACACCTTC. Translating it yields CASSEYQGHGYTF.